A single sample gave rise to the 4 T cell receptor beta chains below, sequenced in a study of T-cell reconstitution after alpha-beta-depleted transplantation in children. Unique molecular identifiers were incorporated during preparation of the TCRbeta library. MiXCR, applied by TCRdb to the PCR reads, yields one record per CDR3 protein. The sample shows about 980,000 distinct CDR3 sequences, about 29% of them seen only once. The sample in question was PBMCs, mostly from graft donor cells, obtained 360 days after TCRalphabeta/CD19-depleted stem cell transplant. All receptors derive from a boy younger than two who had a stem cell transplant for SCID, so the T cells may come from the graft donor.

J is TRBJ1-6 and V is TRBV28; 9 bases agree with TRBD1. CDR3 length: 15 amino acids. Germline V gene lookup returns CDR1 MDHEN and CDR2 SYDVKM. V shed 1 base and J 7 bases; nucleotides not matched to a gene: 2. CDR3 protein: CASSLSGQGNSPLHF. The CDR3 DNA reads as TGTGCCAGCAGTTTATCCGGACAGGGGAATTCACCCCTCCACTTT.

This clonotype was counted a few times. The CDR3 protein is CASSQDRRAGGLKFPTGELFF. For the CDR3, the DNA is TGCGCCAGCAGCCAAGATCGACGAGCGGGGGGCCTCAAATTCCCCACCGGGGAGCTGTTTTTT. The rearrangement joins TRBV4-1 to TRBJ2-2; 9 nucleotides line up with TRBD2. Germline V gives CDR1 MGHRA, CDR2 YSYEKL. The CDR3 length is 21 residues. Trimming removed 0 bases from V and 4 bases from J; junction bases left unmatched: 18.

The chain uses TRBV4-1 and TRBJ2-3; 7 nucleotides align to TRBD2. Germline V gene lookup returns CDR1 MGHRA and CDR2 YSYEKL. This CDR3 has 15 amino acids. Losses at the gene ends were 4 bases for V and 4 bases for J; bases not matched to a gene: 8. In nucleotides, the CDR3 is TGCGCCAGCAGCCCACAGACTAGCTTGGCAGATACGCAGTATTTT. Protein sequence: CASSPQTSLADTQYF.

A few counts support this clonotype. The CDR3 DNA is TGCGCCAGCAGCTTGGACGGTTTAGGGACCCAGTACTTC. Its translation is CASSLDGLGTQYF. The rearrangement uses TRBV5-1 and TRBJ2-5; D is ambiguous. The CDR3 has 13 amino acids. Germline V gene sequence: CDR1 SGHRS, CDR2 YFSETQ. V was clipped by 0 bases and J by 7 bases, with 10 bases between them.